Listed here are 20 T cell receptor beta chains from one sample, sequenced in a study of T cells in Graves' hyperthyroidism and ophthalmopathy. RNA transcripts served as the template for amplifying TCR beta CDR3 regions. RT-PCR in the first round (using the HTBI primer set) targeted the TCR CDR3. TCRdb re-derived calls from the multiplex PCR reads in MiXCR, one entry per CDR3 protein. The data contain 500,000 or so distinct CDR3 sequences, 15% to 20% of them singletons. The sample was blood. Receptors originate from a woman aged 18-29 years with Graves' ophthalmopathy.

In this sample, this clonotype turned up a few times. The V gene is TRBV27, the J gene TRBJ2-3; D gene uncertain. Germline-derived CDR1 and CDR2 are MNHEY and SMNVEV (reference sequence). The CDR3 has 14 amino acids. V lost 5 bases, J lost 5 bases, and 14 bases lay in between. The CDR3, as DNA: TGTGCCAGCAGTCACATATTAGAGGTAGATACGCAGTATTTT. Translation gives CASSHILEVDTQYF.

This clonotype was found many times. The chain is built from TRBV7-9 and TRBJ1-1, with D uncertain. From germline, CDR1 is SEHNR and CDR2 FQNEAQ (reference sequence). The length of the CDR3 is 12 residues. V was trimmed by 5 bases and J by 8 bases, leaving 12 bases between them. CDR3: CASSPLEGEAFF. The CDR3, as DNA: TGTGCCAGCAGCCCGCTTGAGGGCGAAGCTTTCTTT.

This clonotype was observed many times. The chain uses TRBV28 and TRBJ2-1, with D maybe TRBD2 (6 bases). There are 14 residues in the CDR3. V shed 5 bases and J shed 7 bases, with 15 bases lying between them. The germline CDR1 and CDR2 sequences are MDHEN and SYDVKM. The CDR3 DNA is TGTGCCAGCAGTCCCCCCGCGGGGTGGAATGAGCAGTTCTTC. Protein product: CASSPPAGWNEQFF.

This clonotype was counted at least ten times. The chain couples TRBV20-1 to TRBJ1-5, with 7 bases matching TRBD1. The CDR3 is made up of 14 amino acids. The germline CDR1 and CDR2 sequences are DFQATT and SNEGSKA (reference sequence). V lost 6 bases and J lost 0; bases outside the gene matches: 5. The CDR3 sequence is CSAPRQGSNQPQHF. The CDR3 nucleotides are TGCAGTGCCCCTAGACAGGGTAGCAATCAGCCCCAGCATTTT.

The chain links TRBV29-1 to TRBJ2-7, with a weak D call TRBD1 (5 bases). The germline V gene has CDR1 SQVTM and CDR2 ANQGSEA. The CDR3 covers 11 residues. V lost 2 bases, J lost 7 bases, and 9 bases lay in between. Here the CDR3 reads CSVESRDEQYF. The CDR3 DNA follows: TGCAGCGTTGAAAGCAGGGATGAGCAGTACTTC.

The chain uses TRBV4-1 and TRBJ1-1; a possible D gene is TRBD1 (6 bases). The germline CDR1 and CDR2 sequences are MGHRA and YSYEKL. Trimming stripped 2 bases from V and 4 bases from J, with 14 bases between. This CDR3 spans 15 amino acids. In DNA, the CDR3 is TGCGCCAGCAGCCAAATGGGGGGGCGTAGCACTGAAGCTTTCTTT. It is translated as CASSQMGGRSTEAFF.

This clonotype turned up a few times. At one of its ends the junction is not consistent with the germline gene, which may arise from a read error. This sequence joins TRBV7-9 and TRBJ2-4; unclear D gene. The germline V gene has CDR1 SEHNR and CDR2 FQNEAQ (reference sequence). The CDR3 totals 14 residues. CDR3 loop: CASGLGPNKNIQYF. DNA of the CDR3: TGTGCCAGCGGCTTAGGCCCGAATAAAAACATTCAGTACTTC.

This clonotype was counted only a few times. This rearrangement joins TRBV20-1 to TRBJ2-2; tentative D call: TRBD2 (6 bases). In germline, CDR1 is DFQATT, CDR2 SNEGSKA (reference sequence). The CDR3 extends over 14 amino acids. V was cut by 6 bases and J by 9 bases, with 20 bases left in between. CDR3 bases: TGCAGTGCCCCGCGGGACGCGGGTCCAAGGGAGCTGTTTTTT. It encodes CSAPRDAGPRELFF.

Concerning this clonotype: It may be a read error: a sequence one base away is much more abundant. This rearrangement joins TRBV3-1 to TRBJ1-4; D remains ambiguous. This CDR3 has 12 amino acids. The germline CDR1 and CDR2 sequences are LGHDT and YNNKEL (reference sequence). Trimming removed 5 bases at V and 8 bases at J, with 9 bases between. The CDR3 DNA is TGTGCCAGCAGCATAGGGAGGGAAAAACTGTTTTTT. Protein product: CASSIGREKLFF.

This clonotype showed up many times. The chain employs TRBV3-1 and TRBJ1-2; D remains ambiguous. CDR1 LGHDT and CDR2 YNNKEL come from the germline V gene (reference sequence). Trimming took 0 bases from V and 8 from J, leaving 13 bases between them. CDR3 length: 14 residues. The CDR3 DNA reads as TGTGCCAGCAGCCAAGATACAGTGGGTAGGGGCTACACCTTC. Protein product: CASSQDTVGRGYTF. Full variable domain (remainder filled in from reference TRBV3-1 and TRBJ1-2): DTAVSQTPKYLVTQMGNDKSIKCEQNLGHDTMYWYKQDSKKFLKIMFSYNNKELIINETVPNRFSPKSPDKAHLNLHINSLELGDSAVYFCASSQDTVGRGYTFGSGTRLTVV.

This clonotype was recorded a few times. This chain uses TRBV6-2 or TRBV6-3 with TRBJ2-7; D might be TRBD1 (6 bases). CDR1 and CDR2 from the germline V gene are MNHEY and SVGEGT. The V and J ends lost 6 bases and 5 bases respectively, with 20 bases between them. The CDR3 totals 15 residues. The CDR3 spells CASSPRDTPGHEQYF. DNA for the CDR3: TGTGCCAGCAGCCCCCGGGACACCCCTGGACACGAGCAGTACTTC.

V is TRBV2 and J is TRBJ1-1; D possibly corresponds to TRBD1 (6 bases). Germline CDR1 is SNHLY and CDR2 is FYNNEI. This CDR3 contains 15 residues. V was cut by 6 bases and J by 0 bases, with 14 bases left in between. The CDR3 region has the DNA TGTGCCAGCAGACTAATGGACAGCATGAACACTGAAGCTTTCTTT. Its protein is CASRLMDSMNTEAFF.

A word on this clonotype: This sequence may be a read error, since a much larger clone differs from it by one base. The chain links TRBV6-1 to TRBJ2-7, with 12 bases identical to TRBD1. Germline lookup yields CDR1 MNHNS and CDR2 SASEGT. This CDR3 spans 15 amino acids. V shed 3 bases and J 9 bases; nucleotides not matched to a gene: 9. For the CDR3, the DNA is TGTGCCAGCAGTGACGTGGGACAGGGGGCGGGGGGGCAGTACTTC. Protein: CASSDVGQGAGGQYF.

CDR3 protein: CASSPGRGLVTDTQYF. The CDR3 nucleotides read TGTGCCAGCAGCCCCGGTAGAGGGCTGGTCACAGATACGCAGTATTTT. The V gene is TRBV3-1, the J gene TRBJ2-3; the D gene is possibly TRBD2 (5 bases). This CDR3 contains 16 residues. Germline CDR1 is LGHDT and CDR2 is YNNKEL (reference sequence). Trimming removed 4 bases at V and 2 bases at J, with 16 bases between.

This clonotype was recorded at least ten times. The V and J genes are TRBV2 and TRBJ2-3, with D unclear. The V end lost 2 bases, the J end lost 7 bases, and 16 bases lay between the germline ends. CDR1 is SNHLY and CDR2 is FYNNEI in the germline V gene. CDR3 size: 15 residues. CDR3 in DNA: TGTGCCAGCAGTGAAAACACAGTCCAGTTGAATACGCAGTATTTT. This encodes CASSENTVQLNTQYF. The full variable domain, in which reference TRBV2 and TRBJ2-3 provide the parts outside the CDR3, is EPEVTQTPSHQVTQMGQEVILRCVPISNHLYFYWYRQILGQKVEFLVSFYNNEISEKSEIFDDQFSVERPDGSNFTLKIRSTKLEDSAMYFCASSENTVQLNTQYFGPGTRLTVL.

This clonotype was counted at least ten times. The chain links TRBV5-1 to TRBJ1-1; D is unresolved. The CDR3 extends over 13 amino acids. The V end lost 0 bases, the J end lost 4 bases, and 7 bases lay between the germline ends. Germline V gene sequence: CDR1 SGHRS, CDR2 YFSETQ. The CDR3 DNA is TGCGCCAGCAGCTTGGGTCGGACCACTGAAGCTTTCTTT. Protein sequence: CASSLGRTTEAFF.

This clonotype was observed at least ten times. This sequence joins TRBV6-1 and TRBJ2-7, with 10 bases that match TRBD1. Germline trimming cut 8 bases from V and 4 bases from J; bases unmatched to any gene: 5. The CDR3 runs to 13 residues. From germline, CDR1 is MNHNS and CDR2 SASEGT. CDR3 sequence: CASRDRGGYEQYF. The CDR3 DNA reads as TGTGCCAGCCGGGACAGGGGTGGGTACGAGCAGTACTTC.

The rearrangement joins TRBV27 to TRBJ2-5; 8 nucleotides agree with TRBD2. Per germline, CDR1 MNHEY and CDR2 SMNVEV (reference sequence). Trimming removed 5 bases from V and 5 bases from J; junction bases left unmatched: 10. This CDR3 has 15 amino acids. The CDR3 protein is CASSLRGGTRETQYF. In DNA form, the CDR3 reads TGTGCCAGCAGTCTCCGGGGGGGAACCCGGGAGACCCAGTACTTC.

This chain uses TRBV20-1 with TRBJ2-3; 8 nucleotides line up with TRBD1. CDR1 is DFQATT, CDR2 SNEGSKA, per germline (reference sequence). Trimming removed 8 bases from V and 2 bases from J; junction bases left unmatched: 9. The CDR3 is 14 residues long. CDR3 DNA: TGCAGTTCAGGGCAGGGGGCTAACACAGATACGCAGTATTTT. Its protein product is CSSGQGANTDTQYF.

The chain is built from TRBV9 and TRBJ2-7; D is unresolved. V was trimmed by 2 bases and J by 7 bases, leaving 13 bases between them. Germline V gives CDR1 SGDLS, CDR2 YYNGEE. This CDR3 comprises 13 residues. The CDR3 DNA sequence: TGTGCCAGCAGCGTTGGCAGCTCCAGGGAGCAGTACTTC. Protein: CASSVGSSREQYF.